This record concerns one T cell receptor (beta chain) sequence. The CDR3 spans 14 residues. The V and J ends lost 3 bases and 7 bases, in that order; junction bases with no gene match: 4. Germline CDR1 and CDR2: MDHEN and SYDVKM. The sample is drawn from a study of T cell changes during pregnancy in multiple sclerosis. The data were produced by immunoSEQ multiplex PCR, yet TCRdb's version contains in-frame clones alone and is incomplete. The sample includes some 80,000 clones, 91% of them seen just once. The specimen comprised peripheral blood, sampled in the first trimester of pregnancy. The chain uses TRBV28 and TRBJ2-4, with 9 bases lining up with TRBD2. The TCR sequence derives from a female donor with multiple sclerosis, enrolled in a pregnancy study. CDR3 coding DNA: TGTGCCAGCAGTTTGAGTCTAGCGGGGAACATTCAGTACTTC. It yields the protein CASSLSLAGNIQYF.